This T cell receptor (beta chain) is drawn from a study of vaccination effects on CD4 cells after COVID-19. Assay used: immunoSEQ multiplex PCR; TCRdb lists only in-frame clones, some missing. The data contain about 41,000 clones, about two thirds of them seen just once; the ten biggest clones take up roughly 24%. A remark on this clone: Its cognate antigen is unknown.

The V end was cut by 1 base, the J end by 5 bases, with 12 bases between. This CDR3 spans 14 amino acids. CDR1 is SGHNT and CDR2 is YYREEE in the germline V gene (reference sequence). Antigen-specific CD4+ T cells were first expanded with viral peptide pools by the ViraFEST assay and only then sequenced. An approximately 10-day culture period preceded the isolation of CD4+ T cells. Nobody among the vaccine recipients had prior SARS-CoV-2 infection (nucleocapsid antibodies were negative). The chain links TRBV5-4 to TRBJ2-5, with a possible D match to TRBD2 (5 bases). The clonotype originates from a human donor who received a COVID-19 vaccine. The sequences come from CD4+ T cells from PBMCs cultured with HCoV-OC43 spike peptides, collected before COVID-19 vaccination. The subset: HCoV-OC43 spike overlapping peptide pool stimulation. The CDR3: CASSLIGWRETQYF. CDR3 nucleotides: TGTGCCAGCAGCTTGATAGGGTGGAGGGAGACCCAGTACTTC.